The clone carrying this TCR beta chain rates as hyperexpanded. Its antigen is as yet unknown. In a library made to pick up alpha chains, this beta chain is a stray read with a size that means little. Regarding time point: sample taken at primary tumor resection. Donation came from around 72 patients with untreated early-stage non-small cell lung cancer. From tumor, nontumor lung or frozen PBMC, whole RNA was taken unsorted for sequencing. TCRdb re-derived calls from the 5' RACE reads in MiXCR, one entry per CDR3 protein. Seen here are about 2,800 distinct CDR3 sequences, 45% to 50% observed once, and the top ten hold approximately 60%. The sample is drawn from a study of spatial heterogeneity in lung cancer. Across the study: More than eight raw reads, on average, carried each unique TCR and UMI combination.

General study points: Approximate estimated coverage of tumor T cells amounted to about 7% for alpha and 13% for beta chains. In tumors, expanded intratumoral alpha and beta TCR counts tracked mutation counts.

The CDR3 loop spans 13 amino acids. With V trimmed by 4 bases and J by 3 bases, 1 base remained unmatched. Germline CDR1 reads KGHSY; CDR2 reads FQNENV. The gene calls are TRBV16 and TRBJ2-7; 9 bases line up with TRBD1. The specimen comprised lung tumor tissue, sampled at surgery. The sequence derives from a male donor with early-stage non-small cell lung cancer. CDR3 amino acids: CASSPDRGYEQYF. CDR3 sequence (DNA): TGTGCCAGCAGCCCGGACAGGGGCTACGAGCAGTACTTC. Based on the CDR3 plus reference TRBV16 and TRBJ2-7, the full variable domain is GEEVAQTPKHLVRGEGQKAKLYCAPIKGHSYVFWYQQVLKNEFKFLISFQNENVFDETGMPKERFSAKCLPNSPCSLEIQATKLEDSAVYFCASSPDRGYEQYFGPGTRLTVT.